This entry lists 25 T cell receptor beta chains sequenced from one sample in a study of OX40 agonist ivuxolimab in advanced cancers. TCRdb's table, derived via immunoSEQ multiplex PCR, lists solely in-frame clones and lacks some. The table shows some 72,000 clones, with 80% to 95% occurring only once. The sample was CD4+ or CD8+ T cells sorted from blood, taken in a trial of the OX40 agonist ivuxolimab. These receptors all come from an adult with an advanced solid tumor such as melanoma, head and neck, liver or kidney cancer.

This sequence joins TRBV27 and TRBJ2-4, with 7 bases fitting TRBD1. Germline V gene sequence: CDR1 MNHEY, CDR2 SMNVEV (reference sequence). This CDR3 region has 16 residues. The ends lost 7 bases at V and 3 bases at J; junction bases unmatched: 12. CDR3 sequence reads: CASMWIGRGNKNIQYF. The CDR3 DNA is TGTGCCAGCATGTGGATAGGCAGGGGGAACAAAAACATTCAGTACTTC.

The rearrangement links TRBV29-1 to TRBJ2-3, with D possibly matching TRBD1 (6 bases). Germline CDR1 is SQVTM and CDR2 is ANQGSEA. The CDR3 totals 13 residues. V was trimmed by 5 bases and J by 1 base, leaving 10 bases between them. Written as DNA, the CDR3 is TGCAGCGTTCGACAGGCGGGCACAGATACGCAGTATTTT. This translates into CSVRQAGTDTQYF.

The rearrangement links TRBV18 to TRBJ2-2; D ambiguous. The germline V gene has CDR1 KGHSH and CDR2 LQKENI. The ends were cut back, 6 bases at V and 5 bases at J, with 13 bases in the middle. This CDR3 is 14 amino acids long. CDR3 loop: CASSSTLRTGELFF. The DNA for the CDR3 is TGTGCCAGCTCCAGTACCCTGCGGACCGGGGAGCTGTTTTTT.

This rearrangement joins TRBV30 to TRBJ2-4; D might be TRBD1 (6 bases). V was clipped by 5 bases and J by 6 bases, with 11 bases between them. The CDR3 contains 12 residues. Germline lookup yields CDR1 GTSNPN and CDR2 SVGIG (reference sequence). In DNA form, the CDR3 reads TGTGCCTGGGGGTTAGGGGGAAACATTCAGTACTTC. It encodes CAWGLGGNIQYF.

CDR3 coding DNA: TGCGCCAGCAGCCAAGATTTAGCAGGAGGTGGCTACACCTTC. Amino acids: CASSQDLAGGGYTF. J is TRBJ1-2 and V is TRBV4-3; D is unresolved. The CDR3 extends over 14 amino acids. The germline V and J ends were trimmed by 0 bases and 7 bases, with 12 bases remaining between them. Per the germline V gene, CDR1 is LGHNA and CDR2 is YSLEER.

The rearrangement joins TRBV7-2 to TRBJ2-5, with unresolved D. The CDR3 has 13 amino acids. The V end lost 5 bases, the J end lost 4 bases, and 11 bases lay between the germline ends. The germline gives CDR1 SGHTA, CDR2 FQGNSA. The CDR3 DNA sequence: TGTGCCAGCAGCCCGGAATTTCGAGAGACCCAGTACTTC. The encoded protein is CASSPEFRETQYF.

V gene TRBV7-3 combines with J gene TRBJ2-1; 11 bases align to TRBD2. The CDR3 is 15 amino acids. CDR1 and CDR2 (germline): SGHTA, FQGTGA. The ends lost 5 bases at V and 10 bases at J; junction bases unmatched: 10. The CDR3, as DNA: TGTGCCAGCAGCCCGCTAGCGGGAGGACTTATCGAGCAGTTCTTC. Its translation: CASSPLAGGLIEQFF. Supplemented by reference TRBV7-3 and TRBJ2-1, the full variable domain reads GAGVSQTPSNKVTEKGKYVELRCDPISGHTALYWYRQSLGQGPEFLIYFQGTGAADDSGLPNDRFFAVRPEGSVSTLKIQRTERGDSAVYLCASSPLAGGLIEQFFGPGTRLTVL.

This clone appeared a single time. V gene TRBV11-3 combines with J gene TRBJ1-1; 8 nucleotides align to TRBD1. Germline V gene lookup returns CDR1 SGHNT and CDR2 YENEEA. V trimming: 5 bases; J trimming: 1 base; junction bases outside the gene matches: 12. The CDR3 contains 17 residues. The CDR3 bases are TGTGCCAGCAGCCCCTATGGGGGGCAGGGGGCGAACACTGAAGCTTTCTTT. Amino acids: CASSPYGGQGANTEAFF. Full variable domain (missing parts from reference TRBV11-3 and TRBJ1-1): EAGVVQSPRYKIIEKKQPVAFWCNPISGHNTLYWYLQNLGQGPELLIRYENEEAVDDSQLPKDRFSAERLKGVDSTLKIQPAELGDSAVYLCASSPYGGQGANTEAFFGQGTRLTVV.

The CDR3 DNA reads as TGTGCCAGCAGCCAAGGATCCGGGACTAGCACCTACGAGCAGTACTTC. As protein: CASSQGSGTSTYEQYF. The chain carries TRBV14 and TRBJ2-7; 9 nucleotides match TRBD2. The trim removed 1 base at V and 2 bases at J, leaving 6 bases unmatched. Germline V gene data show CDR1 as SGHDN and CDR2 as FVKESK. The CDR3 length is 16 residues.

The CDR3 loop is CASSIEETQYF. CDR3 in DNA: TGTGCCAGTAGTATCGAAGAGACCCAGTACTTC. The V gene is TRBV19, the J gene TRBJ2-5; no clear D gene. Looked up from germline, CDR1 is LNHDA and CDR2 is SQIVND (reference sequence). The CDR3 has 11 residues. V was clipped by 3 bases and J by 3 bases, with 2 bases between them.

This clone has more than one count but fewer than ten. The rearrangement links TRBV7-3 to TRBJ1-2; unclear D gene. The germline V and J ends were trimmed by 5 bases and 4 bases, with 11 bases remaining between them. Germline V CDR1 and CDR2: SGHTA, FQGTGA. This CDR3 has 13 amino acids. The CDR3 DNA reads TGTGCCAGCAGCCCCGAGGGAGGCTATGGCTACACCTTC. It is translated as CASSPEGGYGYTF.

The V gene is TRBV6-6, the J gene TRBJ1-2; 11 bases are shared with TRBD1. The junction had 7 bases not matched to a gene; V was cut back by 11 bases and J by 2 bases. CDR1 MNHNY and CDR2 SVGAGI come from the germline V gene (reference sequence). This CDR3 spans 14 amino acids. The CDR3 region is CAALGQGANYGYTF. The DNA of the CDR3 is TGTGCCGCGCTAGGACAGGGGGCGAACTATGGCTACACCTTC.

This chain joins TRBV11-3 and TRBJ2-1; TRBD1 might be the D (6 bases). Between the trimmed V and J ends, which lost 1 base and 6 bases, there was a span of 19 bases. The CDR3 extends over 17 amino acids. Looked up from germline, CDR1 is SGHNT and CDR2 is YENEEA. CDR3 in amino acids: CASSLGQGWGPSNEQFF. CDR3 nucleotide sequence: TGTGCCAGCAGCTTAGGCCAGGGGTGGGGGCCTTCCAATGAGCAGTTCTTC.

This chain links TRBV18 with TRBJ1-4, with 9 bases matching TRBD1. Trimming at V came to 1 base and at J to 4 bases, leaving 7 bases not matched to a gene. This CDR3 comprises 17 residues. Germline CDR1 and CDR2: KGHSH and LQKENI. In DNA, the CDR3 is TGTGCCAGCTCACCACTCGGGGGGACAGGGATTAATGAAAAACTGTTTTTT. It specifies CASSPLGGTGINEKLFF. Looking up the rest from reference TRBV18 and TRBJ1-4 gives the full variable domain: NAGVMQNPRHLVRRRGQEARLRCSPMKGHSHVYWYRQLPEEGLKFMVYLQKENIIDESGMPKERFSAEFPKEGPSILRIQQVVRGDSAAYFCASSPLGGTGINEKLFFGSGTQLSVL.

This clone was seen once. This chain uses TRBV30 with TRBJ1-5; D gene unclear. The ends were cut back, 5 bases at V and 6 bases at J, with 17 bases in the middle. CDR3 length equals 14 residues. Germline CDR1 reads GTSNPN; CDR2 reads SVGIG (reference sequence). The CDR3 reads CAWDRGVSSQPQHF. CDR3 in DNA: TGTGCCTGGGACCGTGGAGTCTCCAGTCAGCCCCAGCATTTT.

This chain uses TRBV27 with TRBJ1-2; possibly TRBD1 for D (6 bases). The CDR3 sequence is 14 residues long. Germline CDR1 reads MNHEY; CDR2 reads SMNVEV (reference sequence). V lost 7 bases, J lost 8 bases, and 20 bases lay in between. CDR3 region: CASTSSQGLLGYTF. In DNA, the CDR3 is TGTGCCAGCACCTCATCTCAGGGGCTCTTGGGCTACACCTTC.

The V gene is TRBV18, the J gene TRBJ2-3; D may correspond to TRBD1 or TRBD2 (5 bases each). V lost 5 bases and J lost 1, with 10 bases in between. Germline CDR1 is KGHSH and CDR2 is LQKENI. The CDR3 runs to 14 residues. The CDR3 bases are TGTGCCAGCTCAGCCTCGGGACGCACAGATACGCAGTATTTT. Translated, it gives CASSASGRTDTQYF.

This rearrangement joins TRBV11-2 to TRBJ2-3; 11 nucleotides match TRBD1. This CDR3 comprises 16 residues. The V gene end was trimmed by 3 bases and the J gene end by 8 bases; junction bases not matched to a gene: 10. CDR1 and CDR2 (germline): SGHAT, FQNNGV. This chain's CDR3 is CASSLLGTGGYGTQYF. CDR3 sequence (DNA): TGTGCCAGCAGCTTGTTAGGGACAGGGGGTTATGGTACGCAGTATTTT.

The V and J genes are TRBV4-3 and TRBJ1-2, with 9 positions matching TRBD1. This CDR3 is built from 15 residues. V lost 1 base to trimming and J lost 6 bases; unmatched junction nucleotides: 6. The germline V gene has CDR1 LGHNA and CDR2 YSLEER. CDR3 in amino acids: CASSQATGTGNGYTF. In nucleotides, the CDR3 is TGCGCCAGCAGCCAAGCCACCGGGACAGGGAATGGCTACACCTTC.

V gene TRBV9 combines with J gene TRBJ2-5; 7 nucleotides match TRBD2. Losses at the gene ends were 0 bases for V and 2 bases for J; bases not matched to a gene: 7. The CDR3 totals 16 residues. The germline CDR1 and CDR2 sequences are SGDLS and YYNGEE. CDR3 nucleotides: TGTGCCAGCAGCGTAGCGATTAGCGGGCCGCAAGAGACCCAGTACTTC. This codes for CASSVAISGPQETQYF. The full variable domain, its missing parts supplied by reference TRBV9 and TRBJ2-5, is DSGVTQTPKHLITATGQRVTLRCSPRSGDLSVYWYQQSLDQGLQFLIQYYNGEERAKGNILERFSAQQFPDLHSELNLSSLELGDSALYFCASSVAISGPQETQYFGPGTRLLVL.

The gene calls are TRBV6-7 and TRBJ2-5, with TRBD2 matching over 16 bases. TRBV6-7 is assigned to the ORF class and has an uncertain function. J was trimmed by 4 bases and V by 7 bases; bases with no gene match: 9. The CDR3 has 17 amino acids. As DNA, the CDR3 is TGTGCCAGCATACCAGGGACTAGCGGGAGGGCGGGAGAGACCCAGTACTTC. It specifies CASIPGTSGRAGETQYF.

The V and J genes are TRBV12-5 and TRBJ1-1, with 8 bases aligning to TRBD1. Germline V lookup: CDR1 LGHNT, CDR2 FRNRAP. The CDR3 is 15 amino acids. The trim removed 2 bases at V and 4 bases at J, leaving 6 bases unmatched. The CDR3 region has the DNA TGTGCTAGTGGTTTGCTGCGGACAGGGACCACTGAAGCTTTCTTT. This sequence encodes CASGLLRTGTTEAFF.

The chain employs TRBV7-6 and TRBJ1-2; D perhaps matches TRBD1 (5 bases). Germline values: CDR1 SGHVS, CDR2 FNYEAQ. Between the trimmed V and J ends, which lost 3 bases and 8 bases, there was a span of 16 bases. The length of the CDR3 is 14 residues. The CDR3 nucleotides read TGTGCCAGCAGCTTCCGGGACGGCTATTCGGGCTACACCTTC. This gives the protein CASSFRDGYSGYTF. Complete variable domain (other parts from reference TRBV7-6 and TRBJ1-2): GAGVSQSPRYKVTKRGQDVALRCDPISGHVSLYWYRQALGQGPEFLTYFNYEAQQDKSGLPNDRFSAERPEGSISTLTIQRTEQRDSAMYRCASSFRDGYSGYTFGSGTRLTVV.

The chain has TRBV5-4 and TRBJ1-4, with 7 bases that match TRBD1. The length of the CDR3 is 17 residues. Germline V gene lookup returns CDR1 SGHNT and CDR2 YYREEE (reference sequence). The ends lost 5 bases at V and 5 bases at J; junction bases unmatched: 15. CDR3 nucleotide sequence: TGTGCCAGCAGTTCCCAGCGGATACAGGGGAAGAATGAAAAACTGTTTTTT. Translated: CASSSQRIQGKNEKLFF.

J is TRBJ1-1 and V is TRBV14; D not resolved. V lost 0 bases, J lost 0 bases, and 2 bases lay in between. CDR1 and CDR2 from the germline V gene are SGHDN and FVKESK. The CDR3 runs to 13 residues. The CDR3 sequence: CASSQDLNTEAFF. The CDR3 DNA is TGTGCCAGCAGCCAAGATCTGAACACTGAAGCTTTCTTT.